These 27 T cell receptor beta chains originate from one sample sequenced in a study of CD8 T cells in ankylosing spondylitis. Using its own MiXCR run on the 5' RACE reads, TCRdb lists one record per CDR3 protein. The sample carries some 340,000 distinct CDR3 sequences, roughly 14% recorded once. Sequenced sample: blood, either unsorted or a sorted T cell fraction (not recorded which). The receptor set was obtained from a male donor with ankylosing spondylitis or in good health (not recorded which).

The genes are TRBV29-1 and TRBJ2-2; 7 positions agree with TRBD2. In germline, CDR1 is SQVTM, CDR2 ANQGSEA. The CDR3 length is 14 residues. V trimming: 6 bases; J trimming: 6 bases; junction bases outside the gene matches: 10. The CDR3 DNA is TGCAGCGTGGTCACTAGCGTAGGTCCCGGGGAGCTGTTTTTT. Its translation is CSVVTSVGPGELFF.

The J gene is TRBJ2-2, the V gene TRBV13; maybe TRBD2 (6 bases). Germline V CDR1 and CDR2: PRHDT, FYEKMQ (reference sequence). V was clipped by 2 bases and J by 6 bases, with 13 bases between them. The CDR3 is 15 amino acids. CDR3 residues: CASSLFTSRAGELFF. The CDR3 bases are TGTGCCAGCAGCTTATTTACTAGCCGGGCCGGGGAGCTGTTTTTT.

The sample holds a few counts of this clonotype. The chain carries TRBV7-9 and TRBJ2-7, with TRBD1 as a possible D gene (6 bases). There are 14 residues in the CDR3. CDR1 and CDR2 from the germline V gene are SEHNR and FQNEAQ (reference sequence). Trimming took off 5 bases at V and 3 bases at J, with 14 bases between the two ends. The CDR3 loop reads CASSPRQARYEQYF. The CDR3 region has the DNA TGTGCCAGCAGCCCAAGACAGGCCCGCTACGAGCAGTACTTC.

The V call is TRBV19, the J call TRBJ1-2, with 10 bases aligning to TRBD1. J was trimmed by 5 bases and V by 8 bases; bases with no gene match: 14. CDR1 and CDR2 (germline): LNHDA, SQIVND (reference sequence). This CDR3 comprises 16 residues. DNA for the CDR3: TGTGCCAGTCTCCGGAGCGGGACAGGGGAAGAATATGGCTACACCTTC. Protein sequence: CASLRSGTGEEYGYTF.

V usage is TRBV6-1 and J usage is TRBJ2-2; D is uncertain. This CDR3 is 14 amino acids long. The germline V gene has CDR1 MNHNS and CDR2 SASEGT. Trimming removed 3 bases from V and 4 bases from J, with 9 bases in between. CDR3: CASSDVGGTGELFF. CDR3 DNA sequence: TGTGCCAGCAGTGATGTCGGCGGCACCGGGGAGCTGTTTTTT.

The chain is built from TRBV5-1 and TRBJ1-2; 8 positions agree with TRBD1. Trimming removed 1 base from V and 8 bases from J; junction bases left unmatched: 13. Germline CDR1 and CDR2: SGHRS and YFSETQ. The CDR3 is made up of 16 amino acids. The CDR3, as DNA: TGCGCCAGCAGCTTGATCTCAGGGGGCGACCGCGGGGGCTACACCTTC. Protein: CASSLISGGDRGGYTF.

The chain recombines TRBV5-4 with TRBJ2-2; possibly TRBD1 for D (7 bases). The CDR3 is 16 amino acids. V was shortened by 4 bases and J by 2 bases, with 15 bases between the two germline ends. From germline, CDR1 is SGHNT and CDR2 YYREEE (reference sequence). This CDR3 is CASSTQGGGNTGELFF. The CDR3 region has the DNA TGTGCCAGCAGCACCCAGGGGGGAGGAAACACCGGGGAGCTGTTTTTT.

The sample holds a few counts of this clonotype. CDR3 loop: CASSPQTGSYNEQFF. DNA of the CDR3: TGTGCCAGCTCTCCTCAGACAGGCTCCTACAATGAGCAGTTCTTC. The genes are TRBV18 and TRBJ2-1; perhaps TRBD1 as D (6 bases). The CDR3 has 15 residues. Germline V gene sequence: CDR1 KGHSH, CDR2 LQKENI. V dropped 6 bases and J dropped 0 bases, with 12 bases sitting between them.

The V and J genes are TRBV27 and TRBJ1-2; D unresolved. This CDR3 has 13 residues. CDR1 and CDR2 (germline): MNHEY, SMNVEV (reference sequence). With 0 bases removed from V and 6 bases from J, the gap between germline ends came to 8 bases. CDR3 DNA sequence: TGTGCCAGCAGTTTATCAGGCTGGAATGGCTACACCTTC. Protein product: CASSLSGWNGYTF.

This chain uses TRBV30 with TRBJ2-7, with D perhaps matching TRBD1 (5 bases). With 2 bases removed from V and 4 bases from J, the gap between germline ends came to 6 bases. Germline lookup yields CDR1 GTSNPN and CDR2 SVGIG (reference sequence). The CDR3 covers 11 residues. CDR3 loop: CAWSRQYEQYF. The CDR3 DNA reads as TGTGCCTGGAGTCGACAGTACGAGCAGTACTTC.

The V call is TRBV21-1, the J call TRBJ2-5. TRBV21-1 is recorded as a pseudogene. The CDR3 totals 14 residues. CDR3: CASSARNPSETQYF. CDR3 coding DNA: TGTGCCAGCAGCGCCCGAAATCCAAGCGAGACCCAGTACTTC.

This chain connects TRBV4-1 to TRBJ2-2, with 11 bases aligning to TRBD1. Germline V CDR1 and CDR2: MGHRA, YSYEKL. Unmatched junction bases numbered 7, after V lost 4 bases and J lost 6 bases. The CDR3 totals 16 residues. For the CDR3, the DNA is TGCGCCAGCAGCCTAATACGGGGACAGGGGGCCGGGGAGCTGTTTTTT. This codes for CASSLIRGQGAGELFF.

V and J are TRBV7-8 and TRBJ2-1, with 10 positions matching TRBD2. The V and J ends lost 6 bases and 2 bases, in that order; junction bases with no gene match: 4. CDR1 is SGHVS, CDR2 FQNEAQ, per germline. The CDR3 is 15 amino acids. DNA for the CDR3: TGTGCCAGCAGTCTAGCGGGGGCGACCTACAATGAGCAGTTCTTC. It translates to CASSLAGATYNEQFF.

In its sample, this clonotype was seen a few times. The J gene is TRBJ2-5, the V gene TRBV10-3; 8 nucleotides align to TRBD2. CDR3 size: 16 residues. CDR1 is ENHRY and CDR2 is SYGVKD in the germline V gene. V shed 3 bases and J 1 base; nucleotides not matched to a gene: 7. The DNA of the CDR3 is TGTGCCATCAGTGAAGCCAGCGGGGGTCCCCAAGAGACCCAGTACTTC. It is translated as CAISEASGGPQETQYF.

The V gene is TRBV12-3 or TRBV12-4, the J gene TRBJ2-1; 9 bases match TRBD2. After removal of 3 bases from V and 9 bases from J, the junction contained 3 bases not matched to a gene. This CDR3 is built from 13 residues. CDR3 in amino acids: CASSLRGGGEQFF. CDR3 coding DNA: TGTGCCAGCAGTTTGCGGGGGGGGGGTGAGCAGTTCTTC.

V is TRBV12-5 and J is TRBJ2-7, with 9 bases matching TRBD1. This CDR3 region has 15 residues. In germline, CDR1 is LGHNT, CDR2 FRNRAP. Germline trimming cut 1 base from V and 5 bases from J; bases unmatched to any gene: 6. This CDR3 is CASGLAATGGHEQYF. In DNA, the CDR3 is TGTGCTAGTGGTTTGGCAGCGACAGGGGGTCACGAGCAGTACTTC.

This clonotype was counted only a few times. The V call is TRBV7-2, the J call TRBJ2-7; tentatively, D is TRBD2 (6 bases). V lost 0 bases and J 6 bases, leaving 9 bases between the germline ends. Germline V gene sequence: CDR1 SGHTA, CDR2 FQGNSA. The CDR3 is made up of 13 amino acids. CDR3 sequence reads: CASSLATSSEQYF. In DNA form, the CDR3 reads TGTGCCAGCAGCTTAGCAACTAGCAGCGAGCAGTACTTC.

The rearrangement uses TRBV12-3 or TRBV12-4 and TRBJ1-2, with 12 bases aligning to TRBD1. The V gene end was trimmed by 7 bases and the J gene end by 7 bases; junction bases not matched to a gene: 4. The CDR3 covers 13 residues. CDR3 DNA sequence: TGTGCCAGCACCGGGACAGGGGGCAGTGGCTACACCTTC. Translated, it gives CASTGTGGSGYTF.

This clonotype showed up just a few times. This chain connects TRBV6-5 to TRBJ2-3; possibly TRBD2 for D (6 bases). V lost 2 bases and J lost 2, with 11 bases in between. Germline CDR1 is MNHEY and CDR2 is SVGAGI. This CDR3 is 15 amino acids long. The CDR3 DNA reads as TGTGCCAGCAGTTACAAAGCGGGCTACACAGATACGCAGTATTTT. It encodes CASSYKAGYTDTQYF.

In its sample, this clonotype was seen a few times. The genes are TRBV29-1 and TRBJ2-1; 10 bases map to TRBD1. The CDR3 length is 15 residues. The germline CDR1 and CDR2 sequences are SQVTM and ANQGSEA. After removal of 3 bases from V and 7 bases from J, the junction contained 9 bases not matched to a gene. The CDR3 protein is CSVDPTGTGENEQFF. CDR3 coding DNA: TGCAGCGTTGACCCTACCGGGACAGGGGAAAATGAGCAGTTCTTC.

This clonotype was observed a few times. The V and J genes are TRBV19 and TRBJ2-1, with 8 bases that match TRBD1. CDR3 length: 13 amino acids. V shed 6 bases, J shed 5 bases, and the junction held 3 bases outside the gene matches. Per germline, CDR1 LNHDA and CDR2 SQIVND (reference sequence). In DNA, the CDR3 is TGTGCCAGTAGGGGACAGGCTAACAATGAGCAGTTCTTC. Protein: CASRGQANNEQFF.

The chain joins TRBV4-1 to TRBJ2-3; D may correspond to TRBD1 or TRBD2 (6 bases each). CDR1 MGHRA and CDR2 YSYEKL come from the germline V gene. This CDR3 is built from 18 residues. V lost 1 base, J lost 7 bases, and 24 bases lay in between. The CDR3 here is CASSQGPARGPLSNTQYF. The CDR3 DNA reads as TGCGCCAGCAGCCAAGGTCCAGCTCGGGGGCCCCTCTCCAATACGCAGTATTTT.

At least ten counts were recorded for this clonotype. The CDR3 loop is CASSLVQSGLYGYTF. The CDR3 DNA reads as TGTGCCAGCAGCTTAGTGCAGTCAGGGCTCTATGGCTACACCTTC. V is TRBV7-2 and J is TRBJ1-2, with D possibly matching TRBD1 (5 bases). Germline V lookup: CDR1 SGHTA, CDR2 FQGNSA. Trimming stripped 1 base from V and 4 bases from J, with 13 bases between. CDR3 length: 15 residues.

This clonotype appeared a few times. The chain is built from TRBV12-3 or TRBV12-4 and TRBJ2-7; D unclear. CDR3 length: 16 residues. With 1 base removed from V and 0 bases from J, the gap between germline ends came to 13 bases. The CDR3 here is CASSLGGGTRSYEQYF. The CDR3, as DNA: TGTGCCAGCAGTTTAGGCGGCGGCACCCGCTCCTACGAGCAGTACTTC.

This clonotype was detected a few times. The CDR3 here is CSARDTGLNTEAFF. The CDR3, as DNA: TGCAGTGCTAGAGATACAGGGTTGAACACTGAAGCTTTCTTT. The chain links TRBV20-1 to TRBJ1-1; weak D call: TRBD1 (6 bases). Germline lookup yields CDR1 DFQATT and CDR2 SNEGSKA (reference sequence). Trimming took off 0 bases at V and 0 bases at J, with 8 bases between the two ends. This CDR3 is 14 amino acids long.

The chain recombines TRBV4-1 with TRBJ2-1, with 13 bases that match TRBD2. The CDR3 has 18 residues. The J segment lost 6 bases and the V segment lost 1 base, leaving 9 bases of the junction unmatched. Germline V gene sequence: CDR1 MGHRA, CDR2 YSYEKL. CDR3 residues: CASSQGGLAGAGANEQFF. DNA for the CDR3: TGCGCCAGCAGCCAAGGAGGACTAGCGGGAGCCGGGGCCAATGAGCAGTTCTTC.

CDR3 protein: CASSQEAARDTQYF. The CDR3 region has the DNA TGTGCCAGCAGCCAAGAGGCGGCCAGAGATACGCAGTATTTT. The V call is TRBV3-1, the J call TRBJ2-3, with unresolved D. V was cut by 0 bases and J by 5 bases, with 9 bases left in between. CDR1 and CDR2 from the germline V gene are LGHDT and YNNKEL (reference sequence). The CDR3 runs 14 residues.